What follows describes a single TCR beta chain. Its target antigen remains unknown. Base qualities are not at hand, and no much larger clone is one base apart. The CDR3 regions of human TCRbeta chains were analyzed by immunosequencing. In the paper's pipeline: TCRs in the repertoires were compared against a reference library of SARS-CoV-2-specific TCRs that had been generated with the MIRA antigen-specificity platform. Breadth was defined as the fraction of unique TCRs that were SARS-CoV-2-associated. Depth was defined as the fraction of total T cells that were SARS-CoV-2-associated. Using the MIRA data, each spike-specific TCR was assigned both to the spike region to which the TCR was reactive and to a CD4 or CD8 class. Log10-transformed breadth and depth values were compared by one-way ANOVA with Sidak's multiple comparisons tests. The immuneACCESS repertoire file appears here via TCRdb, limited to in-frame rearrangements. These files lack a portion of the clones; in checked studies, under half of the deficit traces to unresolved V genes, and the cause of the others is not known. The V and J calls and clone size were taken over from that table, and D and trimming were inferred from the DNA. Recorded for this sample are 130,000 to 150,000 clones; more than 90% of them occurred a single time. The ten largest clones represent 3.1% of the sample.

The intended sense of this specimen's time point label: baseline before first vaccination. Vaccinee samples were obtained from the UK trials COV001 and COV002, which included a single-blind randomized controlled phase 2/3 trial of AZD1222 (ChAdOx1 nCoV-19) in healthy adults. Trial participant PBMC samples were collected at day 0 and day 28 after the second dose for TCRbeta chain sequencing. The sample is drawn from a study of T cell responses to AZD1222 COVID-19 vaccine (dated by TCRdb to 2020 to 2023). Background on the whole study: AZD1222 recipients with second doses at about 4 weeks or about 12 weeks were pooled, because spike-specific TCR depth and breadth did not differ between schedules. A total of about 250 trial participants underwent TCR sequencing, of whom around 210 had received two doses of AZD1222 and approximately 26 had received two doses of the MenACWY control vaccine. Trial participants were enrolled by age into subgroups of 18-55, 56-69 and 70-plus years, and about 150, 27 and 61 TCR-sequenced participants, respectively, were included in these subgroups. Here is what the overall study found, with its caveats: Because no day 14 peak-response samples were available, the repertoires could be characterized only after the peak T cell response. Epitopes outside the regions mutated in the B.1.351 and B.1.1.7 variants were reportedly recognized by nearly half of the unique spike-specific TCRs. The 56-69-year group was small, and its depth increase did not reach significance, likely because of low power. The vaccine-associated CD4 TCRs covered the entire spike protein, and the dominant responses fell in regions 160-218 and 743-854. After two AZD1222 doses, both the breadth and the depth of spike-specific TCRs were significantly higher than at day 0 and than in MenACWY recipients. Conclusions about previously exposed vaccinees are limited, since just 5 to 7 AZD1222 recipients were seropositive for SARS-CoV-2 at baseline. Most participants were white British and females outnumbered males, and the authors suggested that clonal diversity may have been underestimated.

There are 13 amino acids in the CDR3, from cysteine to phenylalanine inclusive. CDR3 DNA only is kept here, 39 bases in frame from base 1. The CDR1 and CDR2 encoded by the germline V gene are ENHRY and SYGVKD. The trim is 4 bases for V and 4 bases for J, with a gap of 11 bases between the germline ends. The input for sequencing was peripheral blood, taken on day 0 of AZD1222 vaccination. This receptor was obtained from an adult in good health. The rearranged segments are TRBV10-3 and TRBJ2-7, with the D call tentatively TRBD1 or TRBD2, each fitting 5 bases. The CDR3 region reads CAISGVREYEQYF. In nucleotide form, the sequence is TGTGCCATCAGTGGTGTCAGGGAGTACGAGCAGTACTTC.